One TCR beta chain is described in this entry. The antigen is unknown. One entry per CDR3 protein, called by TCRdb with MiXCR from the 5' RACE reads. Among under 350,000 distinct CDR3 sequences listed, 4.1% were seen once. This CDR3 has 16 amino acids. CDR1 and CDR2 from the germline V gene are LNHNV and YYDKDF (reference sequence). The V and J ends lost 8 bases and 3 bases respectively, with 19 bases between them. This sample was taken from a study of T cells after yellow fever vaccination. Study-wide results and caveats: Researchers cautioned that FACS-sorted repertoires could harbor abundant clonotypes contaminating from the bulk population.

This specimen was PBMCs, taken 5 days after the yellow fever booster vaccination. The receptor comes from a man aged 18 to 30 who received the YFV17D yellow fever vaccine. The gene calls are TRBV15 and TRBJ2-2, with a weak D call TRBD1 (5 bases). CDR3 region: CATHDGTGGDTGELFF. CDR3 bases: TGTGCCACCCACGATGGAACAGGCGGAGACACCGGGGAGCTGTTTTTT.